A single sample gave rise to the 11 T cell receptor beta chains below, sequenced in a study of blood T cell repertoires in COVID-19. Method: immunoSEQ multiplex PCR; TCRdb's copy keeps in-frame clones and lacks some. The profile shows about 94,000 clones, over 60% of them singletons. Sample: peripheral blood. The source of these receptors is a human donor in a cohort sampled during active COVID-19.

V and J are TRBV28 and TRBJ1-5, with TRBD1 identical over 9 bases. The V gene's germline CDR1 is MDHEN and CDR2 SYDVKM. J lost 3 bases, V lost 0 bases, and 6 bases had no gene match. This CDR3 contains 17 residues. The CDR3: CASSLWDRGIFNQPQHF. DNA of the CDR3: TGTGCCAGCAGTTTATGGGACAGGGGAATCTTCAATCAGCCCCAGCATTTT.

The chain uses TRBV5-5 and TRBJ2-2; D remains unclear. The CDR3 consists of 14 residues. Trimming took 4 bases from V and 6 from J, leaving 13 bases between them. Germline V gene data show CDR1 as SGHKS and CDR2 as YYEKEE (reference sequence). The DNA for the CDR3 is TGTGCCAGCAGCCCCGCCTTTCGCGCCGGGGAGCTGTTTTTT. Its protein product is CASSPAFRAGELFF.

The chain has TRBV5-6 and TRBJ1-5, with 10 bases that match TRBD1. J lost 4 bases, V lost 4 bases, and 5 bases had no gene match. Germline V CDR1 and CDR2: SGHDT, YYEEEE. CDR3 length: 15 amino acids. DNA for the CDR3: TGTGCCAGCAGCAATCGGGACAGGGGTAATCAGCCCCAGCATTTT. Protein sequence: CASSNRDRGNQPQHF.

CDR3 region: CASSSLAGVSYEQYF. CDR3 sequence (DNA): TGTGCCAGCAGTTCCCTCGCAGGGGTCTCCTACGAGCAGTACTTC. The chain joins TRBV6-2 or TRBV6-3 to TRBJ2-7; TRBD1 might be the D (6 bases). V lost 4 bases and J 0 bases, leaving 13 bases between the germline ends. CDR3 size: 15 residues. From germline, CDR1 is MNHEY and CDR2 SVGEGT.

The chain carries TRBV13 and TRBJ2-2; 8 positions agree with TRBD2. This CDR3 spans 17 amino acids. The junction had 13 bases not matched to a gene; V was cut back by 1 base and J by 9 bases. Germline lookup yields CDR1 PRHDT and CDR2 FYEKMQ (reference sequence). Here the CDR3 DNA reads TGTGCCAGCAGCTTAGAAGTATTAGCGGGAAGGGGTCGGGAGCTGTTTTTT. Translated: CASSLEVLAGRGRELFF.

The chain carries TRBV7-9 and TRBJ2-1; weak D call: TRBD2 (5 bases). Trimming cost V 4 bases and J 0 bases, with 19 bases left between them. CDR3 length: 18 amino acids. Germline CDR1 is SEHNR and CDR2 is FQNEAQ (reference sequence). The CDR3 coding sequence is TGTGCCAGCAGCTCGCCCACTAGGCGGAGAGGCTCCTACAATGAGCAGTTCTTC. Its protein is CASSSPTRRRGSYNEQFF. The whole variable domain, remainder taken from reference TRBV7-9 and TRBJ2-1, is DTGVSQNPRHKITKRGQNVTFRCDPISEHNRLYWYRQTLGQGPEFLTYFQNEAQLEKSRLLSDRFSAERPKGSFSTLEIQRTEQGDSAMYLCASSSPTRRRGSYNEQFFGPGTRLTVL.

The V gene is TRBV2, the J gene TRBJ2-2; D might be TRBD2 (5 bases). V shed 8 bases and J shed 7 bases, with 14 bases lying between them. This CDR3 region has 13 residues. Germline assignment: CDR1 SNHLY and CDR2 FYNNEI. The CDR3 DNA reads as TGTGCCAGCGGGTTAGCGCCCGGCGGGGAGCTGTTTTTT. Amino acids: CASGLAPGGELFF. Full variable domain (remainder filled in from reference TRBV2 and TRBJ2-2): EPEVTQTPSHQVTQMGQEVILRCVPISNHLYFYWYRQILGQKVEFLVSFYNNEISEKSEIFDDQFSVERPDGSNFTLKIRSTKLEDSAMYFCASGLAPGGELFFGEGSRLTVL.

The genes are TRBV27 and TRBJ2-3; the D gene is possibly TRBD1 (6 bases). Germline CDR1 reads MNHEY; CDR2 reads SMNVEV (reference sequence). This CDR3 region has 15 residues. V was cut by 5 bases and J by 7 bases, with 19 bases left in between. The CDR3 here is CASSTSQGRTNTQYF. CDR3 DNA sequence: TGTGCCAGCAGTACCTCACAGGGTCGTACGAATACGCAGTATTTT.

The CDR3 loop reads CAWSPGTATYEQYF. The CDR3 DNA follows: TGTGCCTGGAGTCCAGGGACAGCAACCTACGAGCAGTACTTC. The chain carries TRBV30 and TRBJ2-7, with 7 bases lining up with TRBD1. This CDR3 is built from 14 residues. The germline gives CDR1 GTSNPN, CDR2 SVGIG (reference sequence). With V trimmed by 2 bases and J by 2 bases, 6 bases remained unmatched. The whole variable domain, filled in from reference TRBV30 and TRBJ2-7, reads SQTIHQWPATLVQPVGSPLSLECTVEGTSNPNLYWYRQAAGRGLQLLFYSVGIGQISSEVPQNLSASRPQDRQFILSSKKLLLSDSGFYLCAWSPGTATYEQYFGPGTRLTVT.

The chain joins TRBV5-1 to TRBJ2-1, with TRBD1 matching 7 bases. This CDR3 is built from 14 residues. J was trimmed by 8 bases and V by 4 bases; bases with no gene match: 9. Germline CDR1 reads SGHRS; CDR2 reads YFSETQ. CDR3 loop: CASSKQGRVDEQFF. The CDR3, as DNA: TGCGCCAGCAGCAAACAGGGGAGAGTGGATGAGCAGTTCTTC.

The chain employs TRBV6-5 and TRBJ2-1; TRBD1 matches 9 bases. Trimming took 7 bases from V and 9 from J; bases not matched to a gene: 4. Germline lookup yields CDR1 MNHEY and CDR2 SVGAGI. The CDR3 is 12 residues long. CDR3 bases: TGTGCCAGCAAACAGACAGGGGGTGAGCAGTTCTTC. Protein product: CASKQTGGEQFF.